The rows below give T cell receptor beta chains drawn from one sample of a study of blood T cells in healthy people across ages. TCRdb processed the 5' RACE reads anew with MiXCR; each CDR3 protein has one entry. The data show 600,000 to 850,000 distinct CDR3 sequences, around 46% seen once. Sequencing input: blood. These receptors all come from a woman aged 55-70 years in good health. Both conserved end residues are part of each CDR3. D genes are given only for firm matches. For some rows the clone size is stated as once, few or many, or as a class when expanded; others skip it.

CDR3: CASSRKDGGVEAFF; V: TRBV2; size: -; D: -; J: TRBJ1-1
CDR3: CSAASSGGAGGQYF; V: TRBV20-1; size: once; D: TRBD2; J: TRBJ2-5
CDR3: CALAGLREQFF; V: TRBV30; size: few; D: -; J: TRBJ2-1
CDR3: CASSFPGNTIYF; V: TRBV12-3/TRBV12-4; size: few; D: -; J: TRBJ1-3
CDR3: CASSWQTGRTYNEQFF; V: TRBV6-2/TRBV6-3; size: few; D: -; J: TRBJ2-1
CDR3: CASSLIRDPYEQYF; V: TRBV27; size: -; D: -; J: -
CDR3: CAILGTGDTEAFF; V: TRBV10-3; size: few; D: TRBD1; J: TRBJ1-1
CDR3: CASSEEGPGTQYF; V: TRBV2; size: -; D: -; J: TRBJ2-3
CDR3: CASKPRQDYGGPNEKLFF; V: TRBV6-1; size: once; D: -; J: TRBJ1-4
CDR3: CASSVDRTSRGGDTQYF; V: TRBV9; size: few; D: TRBD2; J: TRBJ2-3
CDR3: CASSYRGSNYEQYF; V: TRBV6-2/TRBV6-3; size: -; D: -; J: TRBJ2-7
CDR3: CASSLTGAGNSYEQYF; V: TRBV7-3; size: -; D: -; J: TRBJ2-7
CDR3: CSVVDRSEEKLFF; V: TRBV29-1; size: -; D: -; J: TRBJ1-4
CDR3: CASNPTGVGDGYTF; V: TRBV25-1; size: few; D: TRBD1; J: TRBJ1-2
CDR3: CGGLRDNSYEQYF; V: TRBV29-1; size: few; D: -; J: TRBJ2-7
CDR3: CASSQVMVDTQYF; V: TRBV4-3; size: -; D: -; J: TRBJ2-3
CDR3: CANSQLEGMRRQYF; V: TRBV14; size: -; D: -; J: TRBJ2-5
CDR3: CASSEGQGGGYEQYF; V: TRBV6-5; size: few; D: TRBD1; J: TRBJ2-7
CDR3: CASSPPGITEKLFF; V: TRBV18; size: -; D: -; J: TRBJ1-4
CDR3: CASSPMGGLSSYEQYF; V: TRBV28; size: -; D: -; J: TRBJ2-7
CDR3: CASSYREGSGYTF; V: TRBV5-5; size: -; D: -; J: TRBJ1-2
CDR3: CASREQRMPLHF; V: TRBV6-5; size: -; D: -; J: TRBJ1-6
CDR3: CSASGLAGYETQYF; V: TRBV20-1; size: few; D: TRBD2; J: TRBJ2-5
CDR3: CASSLSRVAEQYF; V: TRBV28; size: few; D: -; J: TRBJ2-7
CDR3: CTSSSEVSGSVYEQYF; V: TRBV7-2; size: -; D: TRBD2; J: TRBJ2-7
CDR3: CATSDLRNEQFF; V: TRBV24-1; size: many; D: -; J: TRBJ2-1
CDR3: CRGLAGGPSTDTQYF; V: TRBV20-1; size: -; D: TRBD2; J: TRBJ2-3
CDR3: CSARDSGQWKGKLFF; V: TRBV20-1; size: -; D: TRBD1; J: TRBJ1-4
CDR3: CASSAHSSYEQYF; V: TRBV2; size: -; D: -; J: TRBJ2-7
CDR3: CAWSAPPSGRYQETQYF; V: TRBV30; size: -; D: TRBD2; J: TRBJ2-5
CDR3: CASSFSGEASGNIQYF; V: TRBV5-1; size: -; D: -; J: TRBJ2-4
CDR3: CASSEGRYNEQFF; V: TRBV7-8; size: -; D: -; J: TRBJ2-1
CDR3: CASSYRDRDYNEQFF; V: TRBV7-8; size: -; D: TRBD1; J: TRBJ2-1
CDR3: CASSVFSGSSYNEQFF; V: TRBV9; size: few; D: TRBD2; J: TRBJ2-1
CDR3: CAICKLAGGDEQFF; V: TRBV10-3; size: many; D: TRBD2; J: TRBJ2-1
CDR3: CSARVGMFGASYGYTF; V: TRBV20-1; size: -; D: -; J: TRBJ1-2
CDR3: CASREGIYEQYF; V: TRBV28; size: -; D: -; J: TRBJ2-7
CDR3: CASKRQGADGYTF; V: TRBV28; size: -; D: TRBD1; J: TRBJ1-2
CDR3: CASSLDPSGVGVYNEQFF; V: TRBV7-3; size: -; D: TRBD2; J: TRBJ2-1
CDR3: CATTGSGVHEQFF; V: TRBV24-1; size: once; D: -; J: TRBJ2-1
CDR3: CASSLGGNTGELFF; V: TRBV12-3/TRBV12-4; size: many; D: -; J: TRBJ2-2
CDR3: CAISDGRNNEQFF; V: TRBV10-3; size: few; D: -; J: TRBJ2-1
CDR3: CASSVSAADTQYF; V: TRBV9; size: -; D: -; J: TRBJ2-3
CDR3: CATATGGPGDEQFF; V: TRBV3-1; size: -; D: TRBD1; J: TRBJ2-1
CDR3: CASSAQEGTEAFF; V: TRBV7-2; size: -; D: -; J: TRBJ1-1
CDR3: CAISESGASGFSYEQYF; V: TRBV10-3; size: -; D: TRBD2; J: TRBJ2-7
CDR3: CSARDPSREQYF; V: TRBV20-1; size: few; D: TRBD2; J: TRBJ2-5
CDR3: CASSLNGGEDEQFF; V: TRBV7-9; size: -; D: -; J: TRBJ2-1
CDR3: CSASPLPGDSRQPQHF; V: TRBV20-1; size: -; D: -; J: TRBJ1-5
CDR3: CASSRTGKTEQYF; V: TRBV12-3/TRBV12-4; size: few; D: TRBD1; J: -
CDR3: CASSSGPGGNEQFF; V: TRBV5-1; size: few; D: -; J: TRBJ2-1
CDR3: CSARDLYADTQYF; V: TRBV20-1; size: few; D: -; J: TRBJ2-3
CDR3: CASSVGARVEQFF; V: TRBV11-2; size: -; D: -; J: TRBJ2-1
CDR3: CASSLFLAGGGSSYNEQFF; V: TRBV7-9; size: -; D: TRBD2; J: TRBJ2-1
CDR3: CASSVQLAGVRETQYF; V: TRBV9; size: -; D: TRBD2; J: TRBJ2-5
CDR3: CASSQAGSGFRTDTQYF; V: TRBV3-1; size: few; D: -; J: TRBJ2-3